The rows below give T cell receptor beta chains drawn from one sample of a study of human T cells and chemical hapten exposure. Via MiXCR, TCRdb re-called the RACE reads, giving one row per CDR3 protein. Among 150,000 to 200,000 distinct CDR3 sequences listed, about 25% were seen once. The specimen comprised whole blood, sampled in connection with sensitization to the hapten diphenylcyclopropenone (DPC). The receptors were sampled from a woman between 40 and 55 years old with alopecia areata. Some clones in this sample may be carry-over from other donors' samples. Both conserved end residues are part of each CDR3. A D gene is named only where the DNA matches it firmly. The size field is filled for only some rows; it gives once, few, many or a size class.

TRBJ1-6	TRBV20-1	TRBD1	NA	TGCAGTGCCGTCAGGGGGCTCGATTCACCCCTCCACTTT	CSAVRGLDSPLHF
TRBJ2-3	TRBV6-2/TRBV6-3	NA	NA	TGTGCCAGCAGTTACGGCAGGGAAAGCACAGATACGCAGTATTTT	CASSYGRESTDTQYF
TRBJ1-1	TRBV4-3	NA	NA	TGCGCCAGCAGCCAGGATAAGATGGCTTTCTTT	CASSQDKMAFF
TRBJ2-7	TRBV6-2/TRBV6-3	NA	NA	TGTGCCAGCAGTTACGGTCGGGGGCGGTACGAGCAGTACTTC	CASSYGRGRYEQYF
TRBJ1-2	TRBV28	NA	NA	TGTGCCAGCAGTTCACCCCGGACAGTTCTCTATGGCTACACCTTC	CASSSPRTVLYGYTF
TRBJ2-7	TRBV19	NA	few	TGTGCCAGTTCCTGGGTCCTTCGGGGCGAGCAGTACTTC	CASSWVLRGEQYF
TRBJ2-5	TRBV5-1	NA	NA	TGCGCCAGCAGCTTGGGGGCCGCTCGGGGTAACCAAGAGACCCAGTACTTC	CASSLGAARGNQETQYF
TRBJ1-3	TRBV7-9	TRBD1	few	TGTGCCAGCAGCTTAAACAGGGGCTCTGGAAACACCATATATTTT	CASSLNRGSGNTIYF
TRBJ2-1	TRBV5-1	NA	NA	TGCGCCAGCAGCCCGGCGGGCTCCCCACGGGAGCAGTTCTTC	CASSPAGSPREQFF
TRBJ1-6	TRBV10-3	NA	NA	TGTGCCATCAGAGGACAGACCGATAATTCACCCCTCCACTTT	CAIRGQTDNSPLHF
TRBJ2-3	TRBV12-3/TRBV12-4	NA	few	TGTGCCAGCAGTTTACAGGGACCAGATACGCAGTATTTT	CASSLQGPDTQYF
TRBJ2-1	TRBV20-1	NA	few	TGCAGTGCTAGAGCCCCGTCTGGCAATGAGCAGTTCTTC	CSARAPSGNEQFF
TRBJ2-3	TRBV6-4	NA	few	TGTGCCAGCAGTGAGAGCGGTCTATTCTCTAGCACAGATACGCAGTATTTT	CASSESGLFSSTDTQYF
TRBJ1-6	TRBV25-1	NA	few	TGTGCCAGCAGAGGCGTTTATAATTCACCCCTCCACTTT	CASRGVYNSPLHF
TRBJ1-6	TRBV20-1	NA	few	TGCAGTGCTAGAGATCTGACAGATAGCTCCTATAATTCACCCCTCCACTTT	CSARDLTDSSYNSPLHF
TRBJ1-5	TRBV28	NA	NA	TGTGCCAGCAGTTTGGGAAAACAGGGACCCAATCAGCCCCAGCATTTT	CASSLGKQGPNQPQHF
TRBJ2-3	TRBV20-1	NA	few	TGCAGTCCCGCGGCAATAGCGGGCACAGATACGCAGTATTTT	CSPAAIAGTDTQYF
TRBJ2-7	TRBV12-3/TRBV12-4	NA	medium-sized	TGTGCCAGCAGCCTTGGACTGTCCTACGAGCAGTACTTC	CASSLGLSYEQYF
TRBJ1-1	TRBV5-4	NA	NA	TGTGCCAGCAGCTCCAAGTCCACTGAAGCTTTCTTT	CASSSKSTEAFF
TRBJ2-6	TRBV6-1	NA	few	TGTGCCAGCAGTGAAGCTCCTAGATCTGGGGCCAACGTCCTGACTTTC	CASSEAPRSGANVLTF
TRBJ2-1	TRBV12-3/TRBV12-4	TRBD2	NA	TGTGCCAGCAGTCCGAAAGCGGGAGTTAGGGGTGAGCAGTTCTTC	CASSPKAGVRGEQFF
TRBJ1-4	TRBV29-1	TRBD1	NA	TGCAGCGTTGGCGGACAGGGCAAAGAAAAACTGTTTTTT	CSVGGQGKEKLFF
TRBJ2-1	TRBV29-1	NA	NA	TGCAGCGCCCTCCGCATGCAGGGTTACAATGAGCAGTTCTTC	CSALRMQGYNEQFF
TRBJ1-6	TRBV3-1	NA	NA	TGTGCCAGCAGCTCGCATGGAGTCATCGCTGAATCACCCCTCCACTTT	CASSSHGVIAESPLHF
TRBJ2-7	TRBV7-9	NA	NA	TGTGCCAGCAGCTTTGATAGGGTCAGCTCCTACGAGCAGTACTTC	CASSFDRVSSYEQYF
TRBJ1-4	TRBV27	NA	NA	TGTGCCAGCAGTTTATTCAGGGGACCTAATGAAAAACTGTTTTTT	CASSLFRGPNEKLFF
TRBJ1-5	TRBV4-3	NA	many	TGCGCCAGCAGCCAAGATTTTTATAGCAATCAGCCCCAGCATTTT	CASSQDFYSNQPQHF
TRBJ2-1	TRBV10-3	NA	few	TGTGCCATCAGCCTTGAGGAAGGACTGGACAATGAGCAGTTCTTC	CAISLEEGLDNEQFF
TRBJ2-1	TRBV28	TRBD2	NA	TGTGCCAGCAGTTGGGGACTAGCGACGTACAATGAGCAGTTCTTC	CASSWGLATYNEQFF
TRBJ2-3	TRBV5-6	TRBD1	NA	TGTGCCAGCAGCTGGACCAGGACAGGGCCTACAGATACGCAGTATTTT	CASSWTRTGPTDTQYF
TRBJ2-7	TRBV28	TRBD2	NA	TGTGCCAGCAGTTTACCCACTAGCGGGAGGGGTGAGCAGTACTTC	CASSLPTSGRGEQYF
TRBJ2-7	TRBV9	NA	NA	TGTGCCAGCAGCGTAACTGTTGGGTTAGGGGTCTACGAGCAGTACTTC	CASSVTVGLGVYEQYF
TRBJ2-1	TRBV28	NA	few	TGTGCCAGCAGTTTATCGGGGACGTACAGCTCCTACAATGAGCAGTTCTTC	CASSLSGTYSSYNEQFF
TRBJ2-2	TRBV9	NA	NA	TGTGCCAGCAGCCTCCCTTGGGGCACCGGGGAGCTGTTTTTT	CASSLPWGTGELFF
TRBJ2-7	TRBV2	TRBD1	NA	TGTGCCAGCAGTCCCATTCCCCTTACAGGGGGCCTCTCCTACGAGCAGTACTTC	CASSPIPLTGGLSYEQYF
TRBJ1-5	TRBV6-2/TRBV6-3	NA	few	TGTGCCAGCAGTTCTGATCTCGGGGGCAATCAGCCCCAGCATTTT	CASSSDLGGNQPQHF
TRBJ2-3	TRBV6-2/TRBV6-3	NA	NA	TGTGCCAGCAGTTACGTTGCGGGGACGCAGTATTTT	CASSYVAGTQYF
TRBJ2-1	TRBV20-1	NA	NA	TGCAGTGCTTCTCTGAGAGACAATGAGCAGTTCTTC	CSASLRDNEQFF
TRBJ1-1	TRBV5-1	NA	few	TGCGCCAGCAGCTTGGCCGGGGGGGCGCCCACTGAAGCTTTCTTT	CASSLAGGAPTEAFF
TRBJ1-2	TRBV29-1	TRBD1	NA	TGCAGCGTTGAGACCGGGACAGGGTACTACACCTTC	CSVETGTGYYTF
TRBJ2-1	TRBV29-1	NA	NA	TGCAGCGTTGGCCGCTCTACCCAGGACAATGAGCAGTTCTTC	CSVGRSTQDNEQFF
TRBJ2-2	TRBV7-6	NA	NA	TGTGCCAGCAGCTCCAGGGTTTTTCTCACCGGGGAGCTGTTTTTT	CASSSRVFLTGELFF
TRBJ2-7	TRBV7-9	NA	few	TGTGCCAGCAGCTTCGCTGGTTACGAGCAGTACTTC	CASSFAGYEQYF
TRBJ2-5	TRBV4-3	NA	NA	TGCGCCAGCAGCCATGGGAAACAGGGCCTCCAAGAGACCCAGTACTTC	CASSHGKQGLQETQYF
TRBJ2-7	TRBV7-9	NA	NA	TGTGCCAGCAGCTTCACGGGGGCCTACGAGCAGTACTTC	CASSFTGAYEQYF
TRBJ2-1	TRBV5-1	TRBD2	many	TGCGCCAGCAGCTTGGTTCCCCTAGCGGGAAGCATCAATGAGCAGTTCTTC	CASSLVPLAGSINEQFF
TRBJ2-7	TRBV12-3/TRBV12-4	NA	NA	TGTGCCAGCAGGAGGGGGGCTTCCTACGAGCAGTACTTC	CASRRGASYEQYF
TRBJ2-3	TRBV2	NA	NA	TGTGCCAGCAACGTTGGGGGAGGACTCACAGATACGCAGTATTTT	CASNVGGGLTDTQYF
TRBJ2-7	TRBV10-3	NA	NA	TGTGCCATCAGTGAGTCGGTTGGGGGCTACGAGCAGTACTTC	CAISESVGGYEQYF
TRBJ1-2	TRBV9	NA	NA	TGTGCCAGCAGCCTAGGTGGAGGTAGCTATGGCTACACCTTC	CASSLGGGSYGYTF
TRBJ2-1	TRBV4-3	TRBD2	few	TGCGCCAGCAGCCAAGATAGCGGGAGGGCCTCCTACAATGAGCAGTTCTTC	CASSQDSGRASYNEQFF
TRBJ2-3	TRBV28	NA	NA	TGTGCCAGCAGTTTGATGGTACTGGGGTCAGATACGCAGTATTTT	CASSLMVLGSDTQYF
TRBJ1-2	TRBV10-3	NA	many	TGTGCCATCATGGGACGTGAAAACTATGGCTACACCTTC	CAIMGRENYGYTF